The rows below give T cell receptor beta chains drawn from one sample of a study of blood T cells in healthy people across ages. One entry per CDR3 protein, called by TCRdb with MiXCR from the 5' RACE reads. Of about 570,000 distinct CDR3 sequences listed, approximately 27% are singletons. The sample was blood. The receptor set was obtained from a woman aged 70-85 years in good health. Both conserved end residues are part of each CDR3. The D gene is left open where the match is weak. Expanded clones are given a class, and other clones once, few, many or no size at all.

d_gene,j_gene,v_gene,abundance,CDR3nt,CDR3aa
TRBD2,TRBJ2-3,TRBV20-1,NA,TGCAGTGCTAGAGTTCCTTCAGCATTGGCGGGGGGGCAGTATTTT,CSARVPSALAGGQYF
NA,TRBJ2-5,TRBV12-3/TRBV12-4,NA,TGTGCCAGCAGTATGGGGGGCCAATGGGGGACCCAGTACTTC,CASSMGGQWGTQYF
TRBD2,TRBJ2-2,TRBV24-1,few,TGTGCCACCAGTGTTAGCGGGGGCGACACCGGGGAGCTGTTTTTT,CATSVSGGDTGELFF
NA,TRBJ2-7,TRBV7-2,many,TGTGCCAGCAGCTTCTCTAGTCGCTTGCAGTACTTC,CASSFSSRLQYF
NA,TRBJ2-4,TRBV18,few,TGTGCCAGCTCGCCACCGCTAGGGACCCTAGCCAAAAACATTCAGTACTTC,CASSPPLGTLAKNIQYF
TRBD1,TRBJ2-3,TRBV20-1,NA,TGCAGTGCAAGGACAGGGACAGATACGCAGTATTTT,CSARTGTDTQYF
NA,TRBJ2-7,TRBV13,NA,TGTGCCAGCAGCTTTTCCAGGGGGGACGAGCAGTACTTC,CASSFSRGDEQYF
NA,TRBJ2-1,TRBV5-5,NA,TGTGCCAGCAGCTTGCAGGTTGACAATGAGCAGTTCTTC,CASSLQVDNEQFF
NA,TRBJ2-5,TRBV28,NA,TGTGCCAGCAGTGTGACAGGCAGACAAGAGACCCAGTACTTC,CASSVTGRQETQYF
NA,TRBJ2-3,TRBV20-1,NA,TGCAGTGCTACCGGCAGTAACACAGATACGCAGTATTTT,CSATGSNTDTQYF
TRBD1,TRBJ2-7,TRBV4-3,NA,TGCGCCAGCAGCCAAGATCGAGGACAGGGGGACGAGCAGTACTTC,CASSQDRGQGDEQYF
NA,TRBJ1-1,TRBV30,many,TGTGCCTGGAGCGTTTCTTCTGGGAGGAATGAAGCTTTCTTT,CAWSVSSGRNEAFF
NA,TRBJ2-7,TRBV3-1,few,TGTGCCAGCAGCCAAGGTACAGCTACACAGTACTTC,CASSQGTATQYF
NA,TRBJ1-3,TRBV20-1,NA,TGCAGTGCTAGGGTGTCTGGAAACACCATATATTTT,CSARVSGNTIYF